The rows below give T cell receptor beta chains drawn from one sample of a study of T cell responses to AZD1222 COVID-19 vaccine. The protocol was immunoSEQ multiplex PCR, while the TCRdb copy is restricted to in-frame clones and leaves out a portion. The repertoire consists of over 120,000 clones, with 80% to 95% occurring once and the leading ten covering about 3.7%. This material consisted of peripheral blood, taken 28 days after the second AZD1222 dose. The origin of the receptors is an adult who received the AZD1222 COVID-19 vaccine. The CDR3 runs from the conserved cysteine through the conserved F or W. The D gene is left open where the match is weak. The size of a clone is reported for some rows only, either as once, few or many, or as a class for expanded clones.

TGCGCTCAATTGGCGATCCCCCGGAACAATGAGCAGTTCTTC,CAQLAIPRNNEQFF,TRBV10-1,NA,TRBJ2-1,NA
TGTGCCAGCAGTGGGGGACTAGCGGGACGGGCAGATACGCAGTATTTT,CASSGGLAGRADTQYF,TRBV28,NA,TRBJ2-3,TRBD2
TGTGCCAGCAGTCCCCTACGCGACTATGGCTACACCTTC,CASSPLRDYGYTF,TRBV12-3/TRBV12-4,NA,TRBJ1-2,NA
TGTGCCAGCATTCCAGACGGGGCCGGGGACGAGCAGTACTTC,CASIPDGAGDEQYF,TRBV28,NA,TRBJ2-7,NA
TGTGCCAGCAGTGATCCGGGACTAGCACACACCGGGGAGCTGTTTTTT,CASSDPGLAHTGELFF,TRBV6-2/TRBV6-3,NA,TRBJ2-2,TRBD2
TGTGCCAGCAGCCCCATAGCGGGACGGGAGACCCAGTACTTC,CASSPIAGRETQYF,TRBV5-5,once,TRBJ2-5,TRBD2
TGCGCCACCTCTAGAAGTTCGACCGGGGAGCTGTTTTTT,CATSRSSTGELFF,TRBV10-1,NA,TRBJ2-2,NA
TGTGCCAGCAGCCAAGACAGGGCACTAGATCCCCTCCACTTT,CASSQDRALDPLHF,TRBV4-2,once,TRBJ1-6,NA
TGTGCCAGCCGGCTAAACACTGAAGCTTTCTTT,CASRLNTEAFF,TRBV28,NA,TRBJ1-1,NA
TGTGCCAGCGGGACCGAAGCTCTGGAGAACACTGAAGCTTTCTTT,CASGTEALENTEAFF,TRBV7-9,NA,TRBJ1-1,NA
TGTGCCAGTAACCCCGGGATTCGGATAGGGCAGCCCCAGCATTTT,CASNPGIRIGQPQHF,TRBV19,NA,TRBJ1-5,NA
TGTGCCAGCAGCTTAGCGATACCACCTACCAATGAGCAGTTCTTC,CASSLAIPPTNEQFF,TRBV11-1,NA,TRBJ2-1,NA
TGTGCCAGCAGCCAAGCGAGCGGGAGGGGATACAATGAGCAGTTCTTC,CASSQASGRGYNEQFF,TRBV3-1/TRBV3-2,NA,TRBJ2-1,TRBD2
TGTGCCAGCTCACCACCCAGACAGGGTGCAGAGACCCAGTACTTC,CASSPPRQGAETQYF,TRBV18,few,TRBJ2-5,TRBD1
TGTGCCAGCAGTTACCTATCGACAGGGGGTCAGCCCCAGCATTTT,CASSYLSTGGQPQHF,TRBV6-5,NA,TRBJ1-5,TRBD1
TGTGCCAGCAGACTGAGCTCTGGGGCCAACGTCCTGACTTTC,CASRLSSGANVLTF,TRBV28,NA,TRBJ2-6,NA
TGTGCCAGCAGCCAGAGGCGGGAAGTGGTTCGCCTTTACTTC,CASSQRREVVRLYF,TRBV3-1/TRBV3-2,once,TRBJ2-4,NA
TGTGCCAGCAGCTTAGAAAGCTCTGGGGCCAACGTCCTGACTTTC,CASSLESSGANVLTF,TRBV7-2,NA,TRBJ2-6,NA
TGTGCCAGCAGTTTTAATAGAGCAGGGGTAAATTCACCCCTCCACTTT,CASSFNRAGVNSPLHF,TRBV28,NA,TRBJ1-6,NA
TGCAGCGCTAGTCTAGGCGGGGGGACTGAAGCTTTCTTT,CSASLGGGTEAFF,TRBV29-1,few,TRBJ1-1,NA
TGTGCCAGCAGAACTACGACAAACCCCTATGGCTACACCTTC,CASRTTTNPYGYTF,TRBV28,NA,TRBJ1-2,NA
TGCGCCAGCAGCTTAGGACAGGGGCACCATGGGAATGAGCAGTTCTTC,CASSLGQGHHGNEQFF,TRBV5-1,NA,TRBJ2-1,TRBD1
TGTGCCAGCAGTTTCTCGGACAACTACGAGCAGTACTTC,CASSFSDNYEQYF,TRBV6-2/TRBV6-3,NA,TRBJ2-7,NA
TGTGCCAGCAGCCCCAACGCCGGACCGAATTTGTATGGCTACACCTTC,CASSPNAGPNLYGYTF,TRBV25-1,NA,TRBJ1-2,NA
TGTGCCAGTAGTGATTCCGGATTTGACGATGGCTACACCTTC,CASSDSGFDDGYTF,TRBV19,NA,TRBJ1-2,NA
TGTGCCAGTAGTATAGCTGGGACATACGAAAACCCCTACGAGCAGTACTTC,CASSIAGTYENPYEQYF,TRBV19,NA,TRBJ2-7,NA